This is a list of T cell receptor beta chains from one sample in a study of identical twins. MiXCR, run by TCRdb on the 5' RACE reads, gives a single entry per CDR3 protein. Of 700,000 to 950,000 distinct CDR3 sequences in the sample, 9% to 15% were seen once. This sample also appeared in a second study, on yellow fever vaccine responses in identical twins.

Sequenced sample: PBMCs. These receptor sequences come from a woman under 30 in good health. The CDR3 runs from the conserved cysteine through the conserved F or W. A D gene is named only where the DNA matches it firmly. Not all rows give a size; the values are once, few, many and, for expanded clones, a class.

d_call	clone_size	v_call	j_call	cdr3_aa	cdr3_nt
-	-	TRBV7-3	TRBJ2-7	CASSAGSSGSYEQYF	TGTGCCAGCAGCGCGGGAAGCAGCGGCTCCTACGAGCAGTACTTC
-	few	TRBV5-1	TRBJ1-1	CASSFSPNTEAFF	TGCGCCAGCAGCTTCAGTCCGAACACTGAAGCTTTCTTT
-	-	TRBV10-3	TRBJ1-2	CAISESTFQGDGYTF	TGTGCCATCAGTGAGTCGACTTTCCAGGGAGATGGCTACACCTTC
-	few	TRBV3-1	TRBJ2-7	CASSRGTGRSYEQYF	TGTGCCAGCAGCCGCGGGACTGGTCGCTCCTACGAGCAGTACTTC
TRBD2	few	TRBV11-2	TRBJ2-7	CASSLVERGYEQYF	TGTGCCAGCAGCTTAGTCGAGCGGGGCTACGAGCAGTACTTC
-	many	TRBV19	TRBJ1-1	CASSIGTEAFF	TGTGCCAGTAGTATCGGCACTGAAGCTTTCTTT
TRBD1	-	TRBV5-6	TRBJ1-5	CASSRGQGGGGPQHF	TGTGCCAGCAGCAGAGGACAGGGGGGAGGGGGTCCCCAGCATTTT
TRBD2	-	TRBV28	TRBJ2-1	CASSRTSGRRGAYNEQFF	TGTGCCAGCAGTCGGACTAGCGGGAGAAGGGGGGCTTACAATGAGCAGTTCTTC
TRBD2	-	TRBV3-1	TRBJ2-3	CASSPKGSGTSGRNTQYF	TGTGCCAGCAGCCCTAAGGGGTCTGGGACTAGCGGGAGAAATACGCAGTATTTT
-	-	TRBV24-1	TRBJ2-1	CATSAEFSSSYNEQFF	TGTGCCACCAGTGCGGAGTTCAGTAGCTCCTACAATGAGCAGTTCTTC
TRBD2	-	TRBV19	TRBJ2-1	CAIGGGRALEQFF	TGTGCCATTGGCGGCGGGAGGGCCTTGGAGCAGTTCTTC
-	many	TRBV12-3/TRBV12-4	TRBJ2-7	CASSLAQYSYEQYF	TGTGCCAGCAGTTTAGCACAGTATTCCTACGAGCAGTACTTC
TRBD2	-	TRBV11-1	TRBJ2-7	CASSLARAVESSLAGVPYEQYF	TGTGCCAGCAGCTTAGCACGGGCGGTGGAGTCATCCCTAGCGGGAGTGCCCTACGAGCAGTACTTC
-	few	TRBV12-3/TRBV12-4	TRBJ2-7	CASSLRGGSHSYEQYF	TGTGCCAGCAGTTTAAGGGGGGGGTCTCACTCCTACGAGCAGTACTTC
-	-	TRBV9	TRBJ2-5	CASSVEAGGFETQYF	TGTGCCAGCAGCGTAGAAGCTGGAGGGTTTGAGACCCAGTACTTC
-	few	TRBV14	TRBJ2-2	CASSQDYRTPTGELFF	TGTGCCAGCAGCCAAGATTATAGGACTCCTACCGGGGAGCTGTTTTTT
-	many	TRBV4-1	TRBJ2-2	CASSQVINTGELFF	TGCGCCAGCAGCCAAGTAATAAACACCGGGGAGCTGTTTTTT
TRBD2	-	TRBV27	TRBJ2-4	CASTRLAGDIQYF	TGTGCCAGCACCAGACTAGCGGGGGACATTCAGTACTTC
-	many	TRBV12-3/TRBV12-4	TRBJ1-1	CASSLWGGTEAFF	TGTGCCAGCAGTTTATGGGGCGGCACTGAAGCTTTCTTT
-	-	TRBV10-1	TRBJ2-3	CASSESGRDTQYF	TGCGCCAGCAGTGAGTCGGGTCGAGATACGCAGTATTTT
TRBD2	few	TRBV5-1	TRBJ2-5	CASSYTPGLAGRQETQYF	TGCGCCAGCAGCTACACTCCGGGACTAGCGGGGCGACAAGAGACCCAGTACTTC
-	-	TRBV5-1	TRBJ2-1	CASSASLGLNNEQFF	TGCGCCAGCAGCGCCTCGTTGGGACTCAACAATGAGCAGTTCTTC
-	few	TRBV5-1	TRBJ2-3	CASSLSTGNPTDTQYF	TGCGCCAGCAGCTTGTCCACCGGGAACCCCACAGATACGCAGTATTTT
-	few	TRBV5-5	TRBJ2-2	CASSASRGVGGELFF	TGTGCCAGCAGCGCGTCGAGGGGTGTAGGCGGGGAGCTGTTTTTT
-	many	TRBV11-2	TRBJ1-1	CASSLGATEAFF	TGTGCCAGCAGCTTAGGGGCCACTGAAGCTTTCTTT
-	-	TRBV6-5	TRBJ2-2	CASSYSAGRGAGELFF	TGTGCCAGCAGTTACTCGGCGGGGCGCGGGGCCGGGGAGCTGTTTTTT
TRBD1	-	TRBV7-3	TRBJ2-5	CASSLSGQAQETQYF	TGTGCCAGCAGCTTGAGTGGACAGGCTCAAGAGACCCAGTACTTC
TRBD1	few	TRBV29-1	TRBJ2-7	CSVGTGGHEQYF	TGCAGCGTTGGGACAGGGGGCCACGAGCAGTACTTC
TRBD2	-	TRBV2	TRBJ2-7	CASKGLAARYEQYF	TGTGCCAGCAAAGGACTAGCTGCACGCTACGAGCAGTACTTC
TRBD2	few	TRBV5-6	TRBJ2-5	CASSFKTSGGETQYF	TGTGCCAGCAGCTTTAAGACTAGCGGGGGAGAGACCCAGTACTTC
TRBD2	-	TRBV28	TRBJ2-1	CASSPLVGRRENDEQFF	TGTGCCAGCAGCCCCCTGGTAGGTAGGCGGGAGAACGATGAGCAGTTCTTC
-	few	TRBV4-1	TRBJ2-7	CASSQGEGPYEQYF	TGCGCCAGCAGCCAAGGCGAAGGCCCGTACGAGCAGTACTTC
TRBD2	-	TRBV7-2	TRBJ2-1	CASSPVVAGGYNEQFF	TGTGCCAGCAGCCCCGTAGTAGCGGGGGGCTACAATGAGCAGTTCTTC
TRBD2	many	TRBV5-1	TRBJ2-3	CASSFIGGTSGATDTQYF	TGCGCCAGCAGCTTTATAGGGGGGACTAGCGGGGCCACAGATACGCAGTATTTT
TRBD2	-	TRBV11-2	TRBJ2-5	CASSDPGLAGGETQYF	TGTGCCAGCAGCGACCCGGGACTAGCGGGAGGAGAGACCCAGTACTTC
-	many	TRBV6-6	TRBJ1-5	CASSPRGNQPQHF	TGTGCCAGCAGTCCACGAGGGAATCAGCCCCAGCATTTT
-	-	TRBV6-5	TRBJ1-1	CASSSNTEMNTEAFF	TGTGCCAGCAGTTCCAATACAGAGATGAACACTGAAGCTTTCTTT
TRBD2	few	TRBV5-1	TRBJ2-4	CASSLNPTSGMKNIQYF	TGCGCCAGCAGCTTGAACCCCACTAGCGGGATGAAAAACATTCAGTACTTC
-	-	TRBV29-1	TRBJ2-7	CSALGDGTTYEQYF	TGCAGCGCTCTGGGCGACGGAACTACCTACGAGCAGTACTTC
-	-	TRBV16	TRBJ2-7	CASSQSEGQQYF	TGTGCCAGCAGCCAATCGGAGGGGCAGCAGTACTTC
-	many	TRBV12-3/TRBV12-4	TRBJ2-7	CASSLRRDSISNEQYF	TGTGCCAGCAGTTTACGTCGGGACTCCATAAGTAACGAGCAGTACTTC
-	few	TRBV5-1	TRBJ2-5	CASSLKGVQETQYF	TGCGCCAGCAGTCTCAAGGGGGTCCAAGAGACCCAGTACTTC
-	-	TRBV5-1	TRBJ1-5	CASSLKGWEAGQPQHF	TGCGCCAGCAGCTTGAAGGGCTGGGAGGCGGGTCAGCCCCAGCATTTT
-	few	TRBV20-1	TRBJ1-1	CSARRTLGGEAFF	TGCAGTGCTAGGAGGACCCTGGGGGGTGAAGCTTTCTTT
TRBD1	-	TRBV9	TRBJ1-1	CASSAETGEAFF	TGTGCCAGCAGCGCAGAGACAGGGGAAGCTTTCTTT
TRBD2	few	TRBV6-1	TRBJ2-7	CASSKVVAGAHEQYF	TGTGCCAGCAGTAAGGTCGTAGCGGGAGCCCACGAGCAGTACTTC
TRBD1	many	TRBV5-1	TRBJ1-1	CASSRQGDTEAFF	TGCGCCAGCAGCCGACAGGGGGACACTGAAGCTTTCTTT
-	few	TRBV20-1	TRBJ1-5	CSARTGGSNQPQHF	TGCAGTGCCAGGACGGGGGGGAGCAATCAGCCCCAGCATTTT
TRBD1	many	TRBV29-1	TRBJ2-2	CSVALTGPNGELFF	TGCAGCGTTGCCTTGACAGGGCCGAACGGGGAGCTGTTTTTT
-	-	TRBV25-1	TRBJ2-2	CASSGVRVNTGELFF	TGTGCCAGCAGTGGGGTCAGGGTGAACACCGGGGAGCTGTTTTTT
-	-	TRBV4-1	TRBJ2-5	CASSQSQSETQYF	TGCGCCAGCAGCCAATCTCAGTCAGAGACCCAGTACTTC
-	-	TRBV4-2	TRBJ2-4	CASSARDTLSGTIKYF	TGTGCCAGCAGCGCCCGGGACACCTTATCCGGAACCATTAAGTACTTC
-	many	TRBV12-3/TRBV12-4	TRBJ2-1	CASSLRTSAYNEQFF	TGTGCCAGCAGTTTAAGGACTTCGGCCTACAATGAGCAGTTCTTC
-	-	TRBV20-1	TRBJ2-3	CSASIWRGLRDTQYF	TGCAGTGCTAGCATCTGGCGGGGTTTGCGGGATACGCAGTATTTT